This T cell receptor (beta chain) was observed in a study of T cell responses to AZD1222 COVID-19 vaccine. TCRdb's table, derived via immunoSEQ multiplex PCR, lists solely in-frame clones and lacks some. The sample contains 180,000 or so clones, 85% to 90% of which appear only once. Trimming at V came to 6 bases and at J to 3 bases, leaving 8 bases not matched to a gene. This CDR3 has 15 amino acids. CDR1 is MNHEY and CDR2 is SVGAGI in the germline V gene. The TCR sequence derives from an adult in good health. This sample comprised peripheral blood, obtained on day 0 of AZD1222 vaccination. The V gene is TRBV6-5, the J gene TRBJ2-5; 9 bases align to TRBD1. The CDR3 region has the DNA TGTGCCAGCAGCCAACCGGGACAGGGAAAAGAGACCCAGTACTTC. This encodes CASSQPGQGKETQYF.